A selection of T cell receptor beta chains follows, all from one sample in a study of blood T cell repertoires in COVID-19. This table comes from immunoSEQ multiplex PCR, and its TCRdb copy is limited to in-frame clones, with some not included. The sample has tens of thousands of clones, 70% to 90% seen once. Sequencing input: peripheral blood. The receptor source for this set is a man in his sixties with acute or convalescent COVID-19. CDR3s include the opening cysteine and the closing phenylalanine or tryptophan. The D gene is left open where the match is weak. A row's size may be missing; if present it is once, few, many or a size class.

d_call clone_size j_call v_call cdr3_aa cdr3_nt
NA once TRBJ1-1 TRBV5-1 CASSLTVNTEAFF TGCGCCAGCAGCTTGACGGTGAACACTGAAGCTTTCTTT
NA once TRBJ2-7 TRBV19 CASSAGGGVNEQYF TGTGCCAGTAGTGCCGGAGGAGGGGTGAACGAGCAGTACTTC
TRBD2 NA TRBJ2-5 TRBV11-2 CASSSTPGGGETQYF TGTGCCAGCAGCTCCACCCCGGGGGGAGGAGAGACCCAGTACTTC
NA NA TRBJ1-2 TRBV7-2 CASSSRQGNYGYTF TGTGCCAGCAGCAGCCGGCAGGGGAACTATGGCTACACCTTC
NA NA TRBJ1-6 TRBV2 CASSRRGFYNSPLHF TGTGCCAGCAGTAGAAGAGGATTCTATAATTCACCCCTCCACTTT
NA NA TRBJ1-2 TRBV6-5 CASSYSRTGYGYTF TGTGCCAGCAGTTACTCGCGTACAGGCTATGGCTACACCTTC
TRBD1 NA TRBJ2-3 TRBV24-1 CATSDSDRGITDTQYF TGTGCCACCAGTGACTCGGACAGGGGAATCACAGATACGCAGTATTTT
TRBD1 NA TRBJ2-3 TRBV6-5 CASSYGQGVNTDTQYF TGTGCCAGCAGTTACGGACAGGGTGTGAACACAGATACGCAGTATTTT
NA NA TRBJ2-7 TRBV30 CAWSVGGASSYEQYF TGTGCCTGGAGTGTGGGAGGCGCTAGCTCCTACGAGCAGTACTTC
NA NA TRBJ2-5 TRBV15 CATSRDHLGRGHQETQYF TGTGCCACCAGCAGAGATCATCTTGGCAGGGGACACCAAGAGACCCAGTACTTC
NA NA TRBJ2-7 TRBV13 CASSLGAVKITYEQYF TGTGCCAGCAGCTTAGGGGCAGTTAAGATCACCTACGAGCAGTACTTC
TRBD2 NA TRBJ2-5 TRBV7-2 CASSLVGRGETQYF TGTGCCAGCAGCTTAGTCGGGAGGGGTGAGACCCAGTACTTC
NA NA TRBJ1-5 TRBV6-6 CASTQSNQPQHF TGTGCCAGCACTCAGAGCAATCAGCCCCAGCATTTT
NA NA TRBJ1-3 TRBV5-1 CASSQGSSGNTIYF TGCGCCAGCAGCCAAGGGAGTTCTGGAAACACCATATATTTT
NA NA TRBJ1-3 TRBV6-1 CASNSSGNTIYF TGTGCCAGCAATTCAAGCGGAAACACCATATATTTT
TRBD1 NA TRBJ1-5 TRBV7-9 CASSPSPDRDRSQPQHF TGTGCCAGCAGCCCTTCACCGGACAGGGACAGAAGTCAGCCCCAGCATTTT
NA few TRBJ1-5 TRBV19 CASSTRINQPQHF TGTGCCAGTAGTACGAGGATAAATCAGCCCCAGCATTTT
TRBD2 NA TRBJ2-5 TRBV11-2 CASSLGLAGGGTQYF TGTGCCAGCAGCTTAGGACTAGCGGGGGGCGGGACCCAGTACTTC
NA NA TRBJ1-1 TRBV18 CASSPQRQTNTEAFF TGTGCCAGCTCACCCCAGCGGCAGACGAACACTGAAGCTTTCTTT
NA NA TRBJ2-6 TRBV27 CASRHARVSSGANVLTF TGTGCCAGCAGGCATGCTCGTGTGAGCTCTGGGGCCAACGTCCTGACTTTC
TRBD1 NA TRBJ2-7 TRBV6-2/TRBV6-3 CASSYTGATYEQYF TGTGCCAGCAGTTACACAGGGGCGACCTACGAGCAGTACTTC
TRBD1 NA TRBJ2-3 TRBV5-5 CASSGGQLLNTQYF TGTGCCAGCAGCGGGGGACAGCTTCTCAATACGCAGTATTTT
NA NA TRBJ2-2 TRBV30 CAWNRGGANTGELFF TGTGCCTGGAATCGGGGTGGGGCGAACACCGGGGAGCTGTTTTTT
TRBD2 once TRBJ2-3 TRBV4-1 CASSLGTSGGPLDTQYF TGCGCCAGCAGCCTAGGTACGAGCGGGGGGCCATTAGATACGCAGTATTTT
NA few TRBJ1-5 TRBV2 CASTVGSLGQPQHF TGTGCCAGCACCGTCGGGAGCCTGGGGCAGCCCCAGCATTTT
NA NA TRBJ1-2 TRBV2 CASSGAGAGYGYTF TGTGCCAGCAGTGGCGCAGGGGCCGGCTATGGCTACACCTTC
NA NA TRBJ2-2 TRBV11-2 CASSPHRPGTGELFF TGTGCCAGCAGCCCGCACCGTCCGGGCACCGGGGAGCTGTTTTTT
NA NA TRBJ2-5 TRBV11-2 CASSLWTEQETQYF TGTGCCAGCAGCCTATGGACAGAACAAGAGACCCAGTACTTC
TRBD2 once TRBJ2-1 TRBV7-9 CASSLGTSGGPFYNEQFF TGTGCCAGCAGCTTAGGGACTAGCGGGGGGCCCTTCTACAATGAGCAGTTCTTC
NA NA TRBJ1-4 TRBV7-9 CASSFLGGTNEKLFF TGTGCCAGCAGCTTTCTAGGGGGAACTAATGAAAAACTGTTTTTT
TRBD1 NA TRBJ2-1 TRBV10-2 CASSGQVNEQFF TGCGCCAGCAGCGGACAGGTCAATGAGCAGTTCTTC
NA NA TRBJ2-1 TRBV13 CASSLLASRFDEQFF TGTGCCAGCAGCTTACTAGCGTCACGATTCGATGAGCAGTTCTTC
NA NA TRBJ1-4 TRBV9 CASSPGPRGANEKLFF TGTGCCAGCAGCCCCGGGCCCAGGGGCGCTAATGAAAAACTGTTTTTT
NA NA TRBJ2-7 TRBV11-2 CASSLVGRAQGPSYEQYF TGTGCCAGCAGCTTAGTAGGGAGGGCCCAGGGGCCCTCCTACGAGCAGTACTTC
NA NA TRBJ2-3 TRBV19 CASRSRGTDTQYF TGTGCCAGTAGGTCCCGAGGGACAGATACGCAGTATTTT
TRBD1 NA TRBJ1-1 TRBV15 CATSGRQGSPEAFF TGTGCCACCAGCGGAAGACAGGGGAGTCCTGAAGCTTTCTTT
NA once TRBJ2-7 TRBV6-5 CASTNDRSSYEQYF TGTGCCAGCACCAACGACAGAAGCTCCTACGAGCAGTACTTC
NA NA TRBJ1-4 TRBV5-1 CASSSWSATNEKLFF TGCGCCAGCAGCTCGTGGAGCGCAACTAATGAAAAACTGTTTTTT
TRBD1 NA TRBJ2-3 TRBV7-9 CASSLDGQGGDTQYF TGTGCCAGCAGCTTAGACGGACAGGGGGGAGATACGCAGTATTTT
TRBD1 many TRBJ2-7 TRBV7-6 CASSIGGTGYYEQYF TGTGCCAGCAGCATCGGCGGGACAGGGTACTACGAGCAGTACTTC
NA NA TRBJ1-4 TRBV27 CASRRADEKLFF TGTGCCAGCAGAAGAGCGGATGAAAAACTGTTTTTT
TRBD1 NA TRBJ1-2 TRBV2 CASSRDRIGYGYTF TGTGCCAGCAGTAGGGACAGAATTGGGTATGGCTACACCTTC
NA NA TRBJ2-5 TRBV19 CATGSGTRETQYF TGTGCCACCGGATCCGGGACTCGGGAGACCCAGTACTTC
NA NA TRBJ1-2 TRBV10-2 CASSGQMNYGYTF TGCGCCAGCAGCGGACAGATGAACTATGGCTACACCTTC
NA NA TRBJ2-5 TRBV5-6 CASSFRAGGGTQYF TGTGCCAGCAGCTTTCGAGCCGGGGGAGGGACCCAGTACTTC
TRBD2 few TRBJ2-7 TRBV11-2 CASSVILAGGLREQYF TGTGCCAGCAGCGTCATCCTAGCGGGGGGTTTGCGAGAGCAGTACTTC
TRBD2 NA TRBJ2-1 TRBV19 CASSLAGSSYNEQFF TGTGCCAGTAGTCTAGCGGGGAGCTCCTACAATGAGCAGTTCTTC
NA once TRBJ1-4 TRBV6-5 CAGLGILLEKLFF TGTGCCGGTCTGGGCATTTTGTTAGAAAAACTGTTTTTT
NA NA TRBJ2-7 TRBV10-3 CAIGPSYEQYF TGTGCCATTGGGCCTTCCTACGAGCAGTACTTC